This entry lists 14 T cell receptor beta chains sequenced from one sample in a study of CD8 T cell repertoires and HIV-1 epitope variants. Their cognate antigens are unknown. TCRdb's table, derived via immunoSEQ multiplex PCR, lists solely in-frame clones and lacks some. The sample consists of under 6,500 clones, roughly two thirds of them appearing once. The sequencing sample was made of cultured CD8+ T cells derived from PBMCs. The origin of the receptors is a male donor with HIV.

This clone was counted once. J is TRBJ2-7 and V is TRBV5-8; D may correspond to TRBD1 or TRBD2 (6 bases each). The CDR3 loop spans 13 amino acids. Per the germline V gene, CDR1 is SGHTS and CDR2 is YDEGEE. Trimming cost V 0 bases and J 7 bases, with 11 bases left between them. In DNA form, the CDR3 reads TGTGCCAGCAGCTTGGGCCAGGGGAGGGAGCAGTACTTC. Its translation: CASSLGQGREQYF. Drawing the rest from reference TRBV5-8 and TRBJ2-7, the complete variable domain is EAGVTQSPTHLIKTRGQQATLRCSPISGHTSVYWYQQALGLGLQFLLWYDEGEERNRGNFPPRFSGRQFPNYSSELNVNALELEDSALYLCASSLGQGREQYFGPGTRLTVT.

The chain joins TRBV5-4 to TRBJ1-5; no clear D. Germline lookup yields CDR1 SGHNT and CDR2 YYREEE (reference sequence). Deletions cut 4 bases from V and 3 bases from J, with 5 bases between. The CDR3 has 12 residues. DNA of the CDR3: TGTGCCAGCAGCGATCACAATCAGCCCCAGCATTTT. Its translation is CASSDHNQPQHF.

V and J are TRBV27 and TRBJ2-2; possibly TRBD2 for D (7 bases). The CDR3 loop spans 16 amino acids. The germline V gene encodes CDR1 MNHEY and CDR2 SMNVEV (reference sequence). Trimming stripped 7 bases from V and 5 bases from J, with 20 bases between. CDR3 nucleotide sequence: TGTGCCAGCAAATTCGGGGTTGGGGGGGCTACCGGGGAGCTGTTTTTT. Its translation: CASKFGVGGATGELFF.

The table lists this clone with a few counts. The chain joins TRBV7-9 to TRBJ2-7; 7 positions match TRBD1. J lost 6 bases, V lost 3 bases, and 11 bases had no gene match. CDR1 SEHNR and CDR2 FQNEAQ come from the germline V gene (reference sequence). CDR3 size: 15 residues. In nucleotides, the CDR3 is TGTGCCAGCAGCTTTTTGGGACCAGGGGGTGGCGAGCAGTACTTC. Amino acid sequence: CASSFLGPGGGEQYF.

This chain connects TRBV6-5 to TRBJ1-2; a possible D gene is TRBD1 (6 bases). Germline loops: CDR1 MNHEY, CDR2 SVGAGI. CDR3 length: 15 residues. V was trimmed by 2 bases and J by 4 bases, leaving 14 bases between them. DNA of the CDR3: TGTGCCAGCAGTTACCCACAGACAGGTTCCTATGGCTACACCTTC. It codes for CASSYPQTGSYGYTF.

The chain joins TRBV28 to TRBJ2-7, with D perhaps assigned TRBD1 or TRBD2 (5 bases each). The V gene lost 4 bases and the J gene lost 2 bases, with 15 bases spanning the gap. This CDR3 contains 15 residues. Looked up from germline, CDR1 is MDHEN and CDR2 is SYDVKM. CDR3 nucleotides: TGTGCCAGCAGTTCCCTCGGGACCGAACCCTACGAGCAGTACTTC. Translation gives CASSSLGTEPYEQYF.

The rearrangement joins TRBV2 to TRBJ1-2; maybe TRBD1 (6 bases). Trimming pared 5 bases from V and 2 bases from J, leaving 21 bases between. Per the germline V gene, CDR1 is SNHLY and CDR2 is FYNNEI. CDR3 length equals 17 residues. CDR3 in amino acids: CASSPFETGEENYGYTF. The CDR3 coding sequence is TGTGCCAGCAGTCCTTTTGAGACAGGAGAAGAGAACTATGGCTACACCTTC.

The sample holds a few counts of this clone. This chain connects TRBV28 to TRBJ2-2; tentative D call: TRBD2 (5 bases). Germline CDR1 MDHEN, CDR2 SYDVKM. This CDR3 is 14 amino acids long. V was cut by 3 bases and J by 4 bases, with 9 bases left in between. CDR3 sequence (DNA): TGTGCCAGCAGTTTTCTGGGAGTCACCGGGGAGCTGTTTTTT. This sequence encodes CASSFLGVTGELFF.

This clone came up once. V gene TRBV5-1 combines with J gene TRBJ2-3, with TRBD1 matching over 7 bases. The length of the CDR3 is 15 residues. The ends lost 4 bases at V and 1 base at J; junction bases unmatched: 6. Germline lookup yields CDR1 SGHRS and CDR2 YFSETQ. For the CDR3, the DNA is TGCGCCAGCAGCGCACAGGGGATGGGCACAGATACGCAGTATTTT. This sequence encodes CASSAQGMGTDTQYF.

This clone was detected a few times. The V call is TRBV7-2, the J call TRBJ1-5; D ambiguous. This CDR3 has 15 residues. The germline V gene encodes CDR1 SGHTA and CDR2 FQGNSA. Trimming took off 4 bases at V and 0 bases at J, with 10 bases between the two ends. CDR3 amino acids: CASSSEGYSNQPQHF. The CDR3 nucleotides read TGTGCCAGCAGCTCGGAGGGCTATAGCAATCAGCCCCAGCATTTT.

V and J are TRBV14 and TRBJ1-2; TRBD1 agrees at 7 bases. The CDR3 has 15 residues. Per germline, CDR1 SGHDN and CDR2 FVKESK. V shed 4 bases, J shed 8 bases, and the junction held 13 bases outside the gene matches. CDR3 coding DNA: TGTGCCAGCAGCCCACGCTCAACAGGGGCGGAGGGCTACACCTTC. It is translated as CASSPRSTGAEGYTF.

The gene calls are TRBV4-1 and TRBJ1-5; weak D call: TRBD1 (5 bases). The germline V gene encodes CDR1 MGHRA and CDR2 YSYEKL. This CDR3 contains 17 residues. V lost 0 bases and J lost 0, with 12 bases in between. The CDR3 region has the DNA TGCGCCAGCAGCCAAGAGGGGACGGACTATAGCAATCAGCCCCAGCATTTT. Its protein is CASSQEGTDYSNQPQHF.

V gene TRBV6-5 combines with J gene TRBJ1-1; TRBD1 agrees at 7 bases. The germline V gene encodes CDR1 MNHEY and CDR2 SVGAGI. This CDR3 is built from 15 residues. Losses at the gene ends were 5 bases for V and 6 bases for J; bases not matched to a gene: 12. The CDR3, as DNA: TGTGCCAGCAGTCACGACAGGGAAGAAACTGCTGAAGCTTTCTTT. This codes for CASSHDREETAEAFF.

This chain uses TRBV5-1 with TRBJ2-4; 9 bases match TRBD1. Trimming cost V 4 bases and J 0 bases; bases outside gene matches: 14. The CDR3 has 19 residues. Germline assignment: CDR1 SGHRS and CDR2 YFSETQ. The CDR3 sequence: CASSPEKGTGSLAKNIQYF. CDR3 sequence (DNA): TGCGCCAGCAGCCCGGAGAAAGGGACAGGGTCCTTAGCCAAAAACATTCAGTACTTC.